Included here is one T cell receptor (beta chain) sequence, with context. The sample belongs to a study of shared clonotypes between healthy human individuals. Repertoires were generated with immunoSEQ multiplex PCR, while TCRdb's copy carries only in-frame clones and drops some. This table holds roughly 2.4 million clones, 90% to 97% found once. From germline, CDR1 is KGHSH and CDR2 LQKENI. The germline V and J ends were trimmed by 3 bases and 8 bases, with 9 bases remaining between them. This CDR3 has 12 amino acids. The V and J genes are TRBV18 and TRBJ2-3, with unresolved D. The receptor was isolated from a man in his late teens or twenties in good health. The sequenced material came from naive CD4+ T cells sorted from blood. The subset here: CD45RA+ positively selected. The CDR3 sequence is CASSPLPGTQYF. The CDR3, as DNA: TGTGCCAGCTCACCCCTCCCGGGTACGCAGTATTTT.